This T cell receptor (beta chain) derives from a study of cytomegalovirus exposure and HLA in healthy donors. Comments on this clone: Its antigen is as yet unknown.

Broader study findings: In an earlier analysis, about 87% or about 30%: the productive usage of most TCR beta V segments. The study labeled more than 150 TCR beta chains cytomegalovirus-associated.

With 60 Vbeta and 13 Jbeta primers, the PCR was carried out. The data were produced by immunoSEQ multiplex PCR, yet TCRdb's version contains in-frame clones alone and is incomplete. In all, the sample yields 140,000 to 150,000 clones. The sequencing input was PBMCs. The clonotype was recovered from a male donor in good health and CMV-seronegative.

DNA for the CDR3: TGTGCCAGCGCGCACAGGGGGTTATTGAATGAGCAGTTCTTC. Its translation: CASAHRGLLNEQFF. The genes are TRBV6-5 and TRBJ2-1, with 8 bases matching TRBD1. With 8 bases clipped from V and 7 bases from J, the junction kept 10 bases outside the gene matches. The CDR3 runs 14 residues. CDR1 is MNHEY and CDR2 is SVGAGI in the germline V gene.